This T cell receptor (beta chain) was profiled in a study of blood T cell repertoires in COVID-19. As for the study in general: The United States, Italy and Spain were the sources of the acute and convalescent COVID-19 samples. From T cells, B-cell-depleted T cells, or PBMCs came the material, which was cDNA or gDNA.

Trimming cost V 3 bases and J 5 bases; bases outside gene matches: 11. Germline V gene lookup returns CDR1 LGHDT and CDR2 YNNKEL (reference sequence). CDR3 length: 16 residues. TCRdb keeps only in-frame clones here, not all; method: immunoSEQ multiplex PCR. Found here are some 50,000 clones, less than 95% of them singletons; the top ten hold 6.2%. This sequence originates from a man in his forties with acute or convalescent COVID-19. This chain links TRBV3-1 (or the pseudogene TRBV3-2) with TRBJ2-3, with 7 bases lining up with TRBD2. Sequencing used peripheral blood. The CDR3 DNA reads TGTGCCAGCAGCCACCCCAGCGGGAAGCAGATAGATACGCAGTATTTT. Protein sequence: CASSHPSGKQIDTQYF.